The 4 T cell receptor beta chains below were found in one sample sequenced in a study of T cells in Graves' hyperthyroidism and ophthalmopathy. RNA transcripts provided the source from which TCR beta CDR3 regions were amplified. HTBI primers were employed in a first-round RT-PCR of the TCR CDR3. TCRdb itself ran the multiplex PCR reads through MiXCR, one entry per CDR3 protein. This sample has a few hundred thousand distinct CDR3 sequences, with approximately 14% found just once. The sample taken for sequencing was blood. These receptors all stem from a woman in her 30s with Graves' hyperthyroidism.

In its sample, this clonotype was seen many times. The V gene is TRBV7-2, the J gene TRBJ2-7; maybe TRBD2 (9 bases). CDR1 is SGHTA and CDR2 is FQGNSA in the germline V gene. The CDR3 totals 16 residues. V was shortened by 4 bases and J by 1 base, with 17 bases between the two germline ends. CDR3 nucleotide sequence: TGTGCCAGCAGCTGGACAGGGACTAGCATTTCCTACGAGCAGTACTTC. It codes for CASSWTGTSISYEQYF.

In its sample, this clonotype was seen many times. This chain uses TRBV7-3 with TRBJ2-1, with 8 nucleotides matching TRBD2. Germline V gene data show CDR1 as SGHTA and CDR2 as FQGTGA. CDR3 length: 18 amino acids. With 0 bases clipped from V and 0 bases from J, the junction kept 7 bases outside the gene matches. The CDR3 spells CASSLTPLAESSYNEQFF. CDR3 coding DNA: TGTGCCAGCAGCTTAACCCCACTAGCGGAGAGCTCCTACAATGAGCAGTTCTTC.

In its sample, this clonotype was seen a few times. The chain couples TRBV7-3 to TRBJ1-2; TRBD1 matches at 10 bases. In germline, CDR1 is SGHTA, CDR2 FQGTGA. This CDR3 has 14 residues. V lost 4 bases, J lost 12 bases, and 11 bases stayed unmatched. CDR3: CASSSGGGTGAHTF. CDR3 nucleotides: TGTGCCAGCAGCTCCGGAGGAGGGACAGGGGCTCACACCTTC.

This clonotype occurred many times. In DNA, the CDR3 is TGTGCCAGCTCACCACGTGGGACTCAGGGAAACACCATATATTTT. It translates to CASSPRGTQGNTIYF. The rearrangement links TRBV18 to TRBJ1-3, with D possibly being TRBD1 (5 bases). CDR3 length: 15 amino acids. Germline V CDR1 and CDR2: KGHSH, LQKENI. V was clipped by 1 base and J by 4 bases, with 11 bases between them.